What follows describes a single T cell receptor (beta chain). The source of the sample is a study of blood T cell repertoires in COVID-19. The CDR3 runs to 14 residues. Trimming took 4 bases from V and 5 from J, leaving 14 bases between them. Germline lookup yields CDR1 MNHEY and CDR2 SVGEGT. The assay was immunoSEQ multiplex PCR, and TCRdb's table has in-frame clones only and misses some. The sample lists about 240,000 clones, around four fifths seen once, with around an eighth in the top ten. The material sequenced was peripheral blood. The TCR originated in a woman aged 55-69 years with active or convalescent COVID-19. The chain recombines TRBV6-2 or TRBV6-3 with TRBJ1-2; D is undetermined. The CDR3 DNA is TGTGCCAGCAGTTCCCAAAGAAGAGTATATGGCTACACCTTC. Translation: CASSSQRRVYGYTF.